This entry lists 26 T cell receptor beta chains sequenced from one sample in a study of T cell repertoires in cytomegalovirus infection. TCRdb re-called the reads with MiXCR, one entry per CDR3 protein. The sample includes fewer than 200,000 distinct CDR3 sequences, roughly 20% of them seen just once. The specimen sequenced was PBMCs. Receptor source: a human donor in good health (CMV status not recorded). Some clones in this sample may be carry-over from other donors' samples.

This clonotype was counted between two and nine times. The rearrangement joins TRBV6-2 or TRBV6-3 to TRBJ2-3; 9 bases agree with TRBD2. V shed 6 bases, J shed 2 bases, and the junction held 9 bases outside the gene matches. Germline loops: CDR1 MNHEY, CDR2 SVGEGT. This CDR3 is built from 16 residues. CDR3 nucleotides: TGTGCCAGCAGAAGACTAGCGGACCTACACACAGATACGCAGTATTTT. Protein product: CASRRLADLHTDTQYF.

This clonotype came up many times. The rearrangement links TRBV12-3 or TRBV12-4 to TRBJ2-3, with D possibly matching TRBD2 (5 bases). CDR3 length equals 13 residues. The V and J ends lost 7 bases and 0 bases respectively, with 8 bases between them. The CDR3, as DNA: TGTGCCAGCAAGACGGGAAGCACAGATACGCAGTATTTT. Amino acid sequence: CASKTGSTDTQYF.

The sample holds many counts of this clonotype. This sequence joins TRBV7-3 and TRBJ1-1; the D gene is possibly TRBD1 (6 bases). The germline CDR1 and CDR2 sequences are SGHTA and FQGTGA. CDR3 length: 16 amino acids. Trimming removed 4 bases at V and 3 bases at J, with 18 bases between. For the CDR3, the DNA is TGTGCCAGCAGCTACCAGAGGGGGGGTTGGGACACTGAAGCTTTCTTT. This codes for CASSYQRGGWDTEAFF. The full variable domain, rest sourced from reference TRBV7-3 and TRBJ1-1, is GAGVSQTPSNKVTEKGKYVELRCDPISGHTALYWYRQSLGQGPEFLIYFQGTGAADDSGLPNDRFFAVRPEGSVSTLKIQRTERGDSAVYLCASSYQRGGWDTEAFFGQGTRLTVV.

This clonotype appeared many times. V is TRBV19 and J is TRBJ2-1, with 9 bases aligning to TRBD2. Germline CDR1 reads LNHDA; CDR2 reads SQIVND (reference sequence). The CDR3 totals 13 residues. V shed 6 bases and J 8 bases; nucleotides not matched to a gene: 5. The CDR3 loop is CASSRVAGDEQFF. The CDR3 DNA reads TGTGCCAGTAGCAGGGTAGCGGGAGATGAGCAGTTCTTC. The full variable domain, its missing parts supplied by reference TRBV19 and TRBJ2-1, is DGGITQSPKYLFRKEGQNVTLSCEQNLNHDAMYWYRQDPGQGLRLIYYSQIVNDFQKGDIAEGYSVSREKKESFPLTVTSAQKNPTAFYLCASSRVAGDEQFFGPGTRLTVL.

The chain recombines TRBV19 with TRBJ2-1, with 8 bases identical to TRBD1. The junction had 6 bases not matched to a gene; V was cut back by 1 base and J by 7 bases. Germline CDR1 is LNHDA and CDR2 is SQIVND (reference sequence). This CDR3 spans 15 amino acids. The CDR3 sequence: CASSIVRTGKNEQFF. In DNA, the CDR3 is TGTGCCAGTAGTATAGTGCGGACAGGGAAAAATGAGCAGTTCTTC.

The DNA for the CDR3 is TGTGCCAGCAGTTTAGCGCTCAGTGGCGAGACCCAGTACTTC. It specifies CASSLALSGETQYF. The rearrangement joins TRBV12-3 or TRBV12-4 to TRBJ2-5; D ambiguous. The CDR3 consists of 14 residues. V was cut by 0 bases and J by 5 bases, with 10 bases left in between.

This sequence joins TRBV28 and TRBJ2-5; D possibly corresponds to TRBD2 (5 bases). CDR1 MDHEN and CDR2 SYDVKM come from the germline V gene. V was trimmed by 6 bases and J by 5 bases, leaving 10 bases between them. The CDR3 spans 12 residues. CDR3 protein: CASRPSGETQYF. The CDR3 DNA reads TGTGCCAGCAGGCCTTCGGGGGAGACCCAGTACTTC.

The chain uses TRBV20-1 and TRBJ1-5; D unresolved. The germline V and J ends were trimmed by 0 bases and 5 bases, with 8 bases remaining between them. CDR3 length: 13 residues. Per germline, CDR1 DFQATT and CDR2 SNEGSKA (reference sequence). The CDR3 DNA reads TGCAGTGCTAGAGATCAACCCCATCAGCCCCAGCATTTT. This sequence encodes CSARDQPHQPQHF.

The chain recombines TRBV7-8 with TRBJ2-7, with 9 bases matching TRBD2. The CDR3 runs 14 residues. The germline CDR1 and CDR2 sequences are SGHVS and FQNEAQ. V shed 6 bases and J 3 bases; nucleotides not matched to a gene: 6. The CDR3 coding sequence is TGTGCCAGCAGTCCTAGCGGGACGTACTACGAGCAGTACTTC. Its protein product is CASSPSGTYYEQYF.

The rearrangement joins TRBV2 to TRBJ1-1, with D unresolved. The V gene's germline CDR1 is SNHLY and CDR2 FYNNEI. CDR3 length equals 17 residues. The V and J ends lost 0 bases and 7 bases respectively, with 21 bases between them. The CDR3 protein is CASSEADPEPQGGEAFF. CDR3 nucleotides: TGTGCCAGCAGTGAAGCCGACCCCGAGCCCCAAGGAGGTGAAGCTTTCTTT.

The chain uses TRBV2 and TRBJ2-3; D gene uncertain. The CDR3 covers 12 residues. Germline V gene sequence: CDR1 SNHLY, CDR2 FYNNEI. With 2 bases removed from V and 4 bases from J, the gap between germline ends came to 4 bases. In nucleotides, the CDR3 is TGTGCCAGCAGTGAAAGCGCAGATACGCAGTATTTT. Amino acid sequence: CASSESADTQYF.

This clonotype was seen many times. The chain joins TRBV2 to TRBJ2-1; 9 bases line up with TRBD2. CDR1 and CDR2 from the germline V gene are SNHLY and FYNNEI. The CDR3 has 14 amino acids. V trimming: 3 bases; J trimming: 7 bases; junction bases outside the gene matches: 4. CDR3 nucleotide sequence: TGTGCCAGCAGTGAGCGGGGGGGCCTGAATGAGCAGTTCTTC. Its protein product is CASSERGGLNEQFF.

The chain joins TRBV4-1 to TRBJ1-4, with TRBD1 matching 7 bases. Germline values: CDR1 MGHRA, CDR2 YSYEKL. CDR3 length equals 14 residues. Trimming removed 1 base from V and 10 bases from J; junction bases left unmatched: 6. DNA of the CDR3: TGCGCCAGCAGCCAAGGTGACAGGGCGGGAAAACTGTTTTTT. It is translated as CASSQGDRAGKLFF.

This clonotype appeared a single time. The chain combines TRBV28 with TRBJ1-1, with a weak D call TRBD1 (6 bases). CDR1 MDHEN and CDR2 SYDVKM come from the germline V gene. The CDR3 is 12 residues long. V was clipped by 3 bases and J by 7 bases, with 9 bases between them. The CDR3 loop reads CASSLLGGEAFF. The DNA of the CDR3 is TGTGCCAGCAGTTTGTTAGGGGGTGAAGCTTTCTTT.

V usage is TRBV11-2 and J usage is TRBJ2-5; 13 bases are a match to TRBD2. This CDR3 is built from 17 residues. V lost 4 bases and J lost 1; bases outside the gene matches: 6. CDR1 SGHAT and CDR2 FQNNGV come from the germline V gene. CDR3 sequence reads: CASSSGLAGVVQETQYF. In nucleotides, the CDR3 is TGTGCCAGCAGCTCAGGACTAGCGGGAGTAGTCCAAGAGACCCAGTACTTC.

The chain joins TRBV19 to TRBJ1-2; TRBD1 matches at 9 bases. CDR1 LNHDA and CDR2 SQIVND come from the germline V gene (reference sequence). Trimming cost V 6 bases and J 6 bases; bases outside gene matches: 5. This CDR3 region has 13 residues. CDR3 in DNA: TGTGCCAGTAGGATACGGGACAGGGATGGCTACACCTTC. This gives the protein CASRIRDRDGYTF. Combining the CDR3 with reference TRBV19 and TRBJ1-2 gives the whole variable domain DGGITQSPKYLFRKEGQNVTLSCEQNLNHDAMYWYRQDPGQGLRLIYYSQIVNDFQKGDIAEGYSVSREKKESFPLTVTSAQKNPTAFYLCASRIRDRDGYTFGSGTRLTVV.

The chain employs TRBV6-2 or TRBV6-3 and TRBJ2-5; TRBD2 aligns across 8 bases. The CDR3 consists of 13 residues. Losses at the gene ends were 6 bases for V and 5 bases for J; bases not matched to a gene: 5. Per germline, CDR1 MNHEY and CDR2 SVGEGT. The CDR3 spells CASSRTSWETQYF. CDR3 coding DNA: TGTGCCAGCAGCCGGACTAGCTGGGAGACCCAGTACTTC.

This clonotype occurred many times. The genes are TRBV7-9 and TRBJ2-5; maybe TRBD2 (5 bases). Germline V gives CDR1 SEHNR, CDR2 FQNEAQ (reference sequence). V was cut by 8 bases and J by 0 bases, with 7 bases left in between. CDR3 length equals 12 residues. The CDR3 DNA follows: TGTGCCAGCGCGGACTACCAAGAGACCCAGTACTTC. Its protein is CASADYQETQYF.

Concerning this clonotype: A much larger clonotype is one base distant, so this may be a read error. This chain connects TRBV7-2 to TRBJ1-2; 7 bases are shared with TRBD1. The germline gives CDR1 SGHTA, CDR2 FQGNSA. Trimming cost V 0 bases and J 8 bases; bases outside gene matches: 9. This CDR3 contains 15 residues. The CDR3 region has the DNA TGTGCCAGCAGCTTAGCGGGGCAGGGGGTTGAAGGCTACACCTTC. Protein sequence: CASSLAGQGVEGYTF.

This clonotype was seen ten or more times. The chain has TRBV7-3 and TRBJ2-7; D may correspond to TRBD1 or TRBD2 (6 bases each). Trimming removed 5 bases at V and 4 bases at J, with 21 bases between. The CDR3 extends over 16 amino acids. Germline assignment: CDR1 SGHTA and CDR2 FQGTGA. CDR3: CASSPGAQGRLYEQYF. CDR3 nucleotides: TGTGCCAGCAGCCCAGGGGCGCAGGGGAGGTTGTACGAGCAGTACTTC.

The J gene is TRBJ1-2, the V gene TRBV14, with D possibly being TRBD1 (5 bases). Germline V CDR1 and CDR2: SGHDN, FVKESK. CDR3 length: 15 amino acids. Trimming cost V 1 base and J 5 bases, with 14 bases left between them. In DNA form, the CDR3 reads TGTGCCAGCAGCCAAGGGGGATCAGGGAGATATGGCTACACCTTC. It is translated as CASSQGGSGRYGYTF.

This clonotype occurred a few times. CDR3 DNA: TGTGCCAGCAGAGGGACTAGCGGGAGGGCCCCCACCGGGGAGCTGTTTTTT. Translation gives CASRGTSGRAPTGELFF. V gene TRBV12-3 or TRBV12-4 combines with J gene TRBJ2-2, with TRBD2 matching 16 bases. V lost 6 bases, J lost 4 bases, and 5 bases stayed unmatched. CDR3 length: 17 residues.

The chain combines TRBV25-1 with TRBJ2-2, with TRBD2 identical over 8 bases. Germline trimming cut 1 base from V and 1 base from J; bases unmatched to any gene: 5. Germline CDR1 MGHDK, CDR2 SYGVNS. The CDR3 covers 17 residues. The CDR3 DNA reads as TGTGCCAGCAGTGAATTCGGAGCGGGGGTGAACACCGGGGAGCTGTTTTTT. Amino acids: CASSEFGAGVNTGELFF.

There are many counts of this clonotype. This rearrangement joins TRBV6-5 to TRBJ1-5; 8 bases are a match to TRBD1. The J segment lost 5 bases and the V segment lost 6 bases, leaving 9 bases of the junction unmatched. The CDR3 runs 15 residues. The germline CDR1 and CDR2 sequences are MNHEY and SVGAGI. CDR3 bases: TGTGCCAGCAGCAGTTCCGGGACAGGAGATCAGCCCCAGCATTTT. It yields the protein CASSSSGTGDQPQHF.

This clonotype appeared many times. This chain uses TRBV7-2 with TRBJ1-2, with a weak D call TRBD1 (5 bases). The CDR3 covers 16 residues. Trimming left V 2 bases short and J 4 bases short, with 17 bases between. CDR1 and CDR2 from the germline V gene are SGHTA and FQGNSA. DNA for the CDR3: TGTGCCAGCAGCTTAAAGTTCAGGGAGGACCCCTATGGCTACACCTTC. This codes for CASSLKFREDPYGYTF.

Here the CDR3 reads CSARPGTEYYNSPLHF. The CDR3 bases are TGCAGTGCTAGGCCCGGGACCGAGTACTATAATTCACCCCTCCACTTT. The V call is TRBV20-1, the J call TRBJ1-6, with D tentatively TRBD1 (5 bases). This CDR3 is built from 16 residues. Trimming stripped 3 bases from V and 3 bases from J, with 15 bases between. Germline lookup yields CDR1 DFQATT and CDR2 SNEGSKA (reference sequence).